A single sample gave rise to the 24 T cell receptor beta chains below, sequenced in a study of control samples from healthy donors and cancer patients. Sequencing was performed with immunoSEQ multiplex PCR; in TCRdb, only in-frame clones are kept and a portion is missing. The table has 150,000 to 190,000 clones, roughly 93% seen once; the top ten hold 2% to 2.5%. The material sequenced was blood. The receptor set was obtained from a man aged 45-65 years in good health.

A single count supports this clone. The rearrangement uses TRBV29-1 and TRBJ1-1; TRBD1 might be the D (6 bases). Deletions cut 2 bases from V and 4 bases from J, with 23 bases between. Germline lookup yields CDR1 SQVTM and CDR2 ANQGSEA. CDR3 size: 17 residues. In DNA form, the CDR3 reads TGCAGCGTTGAAAATTGGGGGTGGCAGGGGAGAGGCACTGAAGCTTTCTTT. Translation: CSVENWGWQGRGTEAFF.

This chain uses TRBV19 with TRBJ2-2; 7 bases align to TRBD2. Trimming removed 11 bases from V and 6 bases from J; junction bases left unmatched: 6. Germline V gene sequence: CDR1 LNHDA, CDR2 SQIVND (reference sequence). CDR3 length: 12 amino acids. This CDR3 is CAAGEQAGELFF. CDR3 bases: TGTGCCGCGGGGGAGCAGGCCGGGGAGCTGTTTTTT.

In nucleotides, the CDR3 is TGTGCCAGCAGCCAAGGTCCTCCATCACCCCTCCACTTT. This encodes CASSQGPPSPLHF. V and J are TRBV14 and TRBJ1-6; D unclear. The CDR3 is 13 amino acids. Looked up from germline, CDR1 is SGHDN and CDR2 is FVKESK. The V gene lost 1 base and the J gene lost 10 bases, with 8 bases spanning the gap. Full variable domain (outside the CDR3, taken from reference TRBV14 and TRBJ1-6): EAGVTQFPSHSVIEKGQTVTLRCDPISGHDNLYWYRRVMGKEIKFLLHFVKESKQDESGMPNNRFLAERTGGTYSTLKVQPAELEDSGVYFCASSQGPPSPLHFGNGTRLTVT.

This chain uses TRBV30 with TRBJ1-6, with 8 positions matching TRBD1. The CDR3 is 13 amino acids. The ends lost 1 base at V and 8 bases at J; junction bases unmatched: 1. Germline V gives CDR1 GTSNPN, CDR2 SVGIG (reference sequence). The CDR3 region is CAWSDRGYSPLHF. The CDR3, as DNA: TGTGCCTGGAGTGACAGGGGGTATTCACCCCTCCACTTT.

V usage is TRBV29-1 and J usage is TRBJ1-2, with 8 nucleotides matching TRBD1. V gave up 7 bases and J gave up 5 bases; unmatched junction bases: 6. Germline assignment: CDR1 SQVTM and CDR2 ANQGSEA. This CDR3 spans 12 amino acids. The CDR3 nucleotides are TGCAGCGATAGGACAGGGTCGTATGGCTACACCTTC. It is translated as CSDRTGSYGYTF. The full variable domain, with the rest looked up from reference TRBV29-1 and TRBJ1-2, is SAVISQKPSRDICQRGTSLTIQCQVDSQVTMMFWYRQQPGQSLTLIATANQGSEATYESGFVIDKFPISRPNLTFSTLTVSNMSPEDSSIYLCSDRTGSYGYTFGSGTRLTVV.

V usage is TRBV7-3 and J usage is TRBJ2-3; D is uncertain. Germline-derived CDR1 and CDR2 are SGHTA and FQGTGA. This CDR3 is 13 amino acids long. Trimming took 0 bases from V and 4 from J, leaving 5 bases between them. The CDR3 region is CASSLTAPDTQYF. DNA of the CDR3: TGTGCCAGCAGCTTAACCGCCCCAGATACGCAGTATTTT.

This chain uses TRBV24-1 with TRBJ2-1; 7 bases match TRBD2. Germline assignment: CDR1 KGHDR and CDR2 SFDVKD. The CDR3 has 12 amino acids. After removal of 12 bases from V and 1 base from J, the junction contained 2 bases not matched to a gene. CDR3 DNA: TGTGCCGCCGGGAGGTCCTACAATGAGCAGTTCTTC. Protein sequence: CAAGRSYNEQFF.

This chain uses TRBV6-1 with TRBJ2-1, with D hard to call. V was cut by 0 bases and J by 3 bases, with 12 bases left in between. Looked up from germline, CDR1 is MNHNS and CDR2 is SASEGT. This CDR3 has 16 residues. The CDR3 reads CASSEAGLSYYNEQFF. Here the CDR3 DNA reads TGTGCCAGCAGTGAAGCGGGGTTGAGTTACTACAATGAGCAGTTCTTC.

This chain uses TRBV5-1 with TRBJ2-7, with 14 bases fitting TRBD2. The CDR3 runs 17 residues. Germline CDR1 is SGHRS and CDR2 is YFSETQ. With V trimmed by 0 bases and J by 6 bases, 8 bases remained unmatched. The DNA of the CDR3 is TGCGCCAGCAGCTTGGAAGGGACTAGCGGGAGCTCGACCGAGCAGTACTTC. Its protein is CASSLEGTSGSSTEQYF.

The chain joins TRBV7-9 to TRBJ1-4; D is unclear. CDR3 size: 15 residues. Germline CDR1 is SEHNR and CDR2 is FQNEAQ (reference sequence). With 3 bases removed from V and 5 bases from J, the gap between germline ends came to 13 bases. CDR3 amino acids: CASSFIREANEKLFF. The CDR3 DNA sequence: TGTGCCAGCAGCTTCATCCGGGAGGCGAATGAAAAACTGTTTTTT.

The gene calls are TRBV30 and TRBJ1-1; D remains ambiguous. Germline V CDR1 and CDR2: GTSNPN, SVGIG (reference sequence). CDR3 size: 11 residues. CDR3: CACVRDTEAFF. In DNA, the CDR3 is TGTGCTTGTGTTAGGGACACTGAAGCTTTCTTT.

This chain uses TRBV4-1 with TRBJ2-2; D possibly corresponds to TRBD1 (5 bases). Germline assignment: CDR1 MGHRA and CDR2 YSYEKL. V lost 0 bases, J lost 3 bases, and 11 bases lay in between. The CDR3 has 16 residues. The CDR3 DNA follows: TGCGCCAGCAGCCAAGATCTAGGGGCCCACACCGGGGAGCTGTTTTTT. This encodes CASSQDLGAHTGELFF.

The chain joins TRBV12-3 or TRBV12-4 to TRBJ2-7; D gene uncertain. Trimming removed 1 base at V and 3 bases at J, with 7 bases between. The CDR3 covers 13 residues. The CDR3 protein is CASSLGPNYEQYF. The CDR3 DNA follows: TGTGCCAGCAGTTTAGGCCCGAACTACGAGCAGTACTTC.

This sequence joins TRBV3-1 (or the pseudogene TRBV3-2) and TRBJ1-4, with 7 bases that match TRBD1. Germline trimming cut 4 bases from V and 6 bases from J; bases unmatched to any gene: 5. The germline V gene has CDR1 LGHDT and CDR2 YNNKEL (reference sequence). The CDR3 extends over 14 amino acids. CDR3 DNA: TGTGCCAGCAGCCGACAGGGTTCGGATGAAAAACTGTTTTTT. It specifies CASSRQGSDEKLFF.

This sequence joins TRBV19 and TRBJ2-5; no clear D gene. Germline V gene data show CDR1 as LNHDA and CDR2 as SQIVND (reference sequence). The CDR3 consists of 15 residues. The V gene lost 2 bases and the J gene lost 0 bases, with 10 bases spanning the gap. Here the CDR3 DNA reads TGTGCCAGTAGTATATCGACCCAGTACCAAGAGACCCAGTACTTC. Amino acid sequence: CASSISTQYQETQYF.

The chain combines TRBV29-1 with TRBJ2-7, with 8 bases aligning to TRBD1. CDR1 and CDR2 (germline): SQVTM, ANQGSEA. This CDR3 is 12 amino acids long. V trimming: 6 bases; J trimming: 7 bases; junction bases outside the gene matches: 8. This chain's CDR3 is CSVRQGAGEQYF. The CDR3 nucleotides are TGCAGCGTCCGCCAGGGGGCGGGGGAGCAGTACTTC.

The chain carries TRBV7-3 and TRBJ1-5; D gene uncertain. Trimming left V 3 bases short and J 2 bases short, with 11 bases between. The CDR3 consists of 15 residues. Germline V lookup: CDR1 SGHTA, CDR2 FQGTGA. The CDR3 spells CASSFRRSGNQPQHF. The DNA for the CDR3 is TGTGCCAGCAGCTTCAGACGGTCGGGCAATCAGCCCCAGCATTTT.

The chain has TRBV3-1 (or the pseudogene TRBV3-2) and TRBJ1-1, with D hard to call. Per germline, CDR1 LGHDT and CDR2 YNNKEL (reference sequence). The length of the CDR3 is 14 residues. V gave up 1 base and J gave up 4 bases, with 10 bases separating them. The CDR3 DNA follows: TGTGCCAGCAGCCAAGTGGGCCTCGGCACTGAAGCTTTCTTT. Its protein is CASSQVGLGTEAFF.

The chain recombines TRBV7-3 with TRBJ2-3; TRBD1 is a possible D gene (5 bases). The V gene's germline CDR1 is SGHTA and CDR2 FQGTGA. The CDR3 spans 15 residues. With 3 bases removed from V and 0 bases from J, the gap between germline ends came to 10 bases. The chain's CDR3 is CASSLTASSTDTQYF. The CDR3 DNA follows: TGTGCCAGCAGCTTGACAGCTTCTAGCACAGATACGCAGTATTTT.

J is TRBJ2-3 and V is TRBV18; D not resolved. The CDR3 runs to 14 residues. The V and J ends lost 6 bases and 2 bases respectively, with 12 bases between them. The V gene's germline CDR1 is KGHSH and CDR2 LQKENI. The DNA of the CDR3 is TGTGCCAGCTCCCCTAGTGAGCTCACAGATACGCAGTATTTT. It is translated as CASSPSELTDTQYF.

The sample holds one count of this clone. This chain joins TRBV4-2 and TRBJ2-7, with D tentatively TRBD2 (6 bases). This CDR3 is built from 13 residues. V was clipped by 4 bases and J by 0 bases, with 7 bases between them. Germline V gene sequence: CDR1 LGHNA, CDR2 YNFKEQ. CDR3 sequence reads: CASSRDFSYEQYF. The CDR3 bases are TGTGCCAGCAGCCGGGACTTCTCCTACGAGCAGTACTTC.

The CDR3 coding sequence is TGCGCCAGCAGCCCCAGACAGGGCGGCTCCTACGAGCAGTACTTC. Translation gives CASSPRQGGSYEQYF. The gene calls are TRBV5-1 and TRBJ2-7, with 7 bases that match TRBD1. CDR3 length equals 15 residues. V lost 4 bases and J lost 0; bases outside the gene matches: 7. Germline V CDR1 and CDR2: SGHRS, YFSETQ. The complete variable domain, with remaining parts taken from reference TRBV5-1 and TRBJ2-7, reads KAGVTQTPRYLIKTRGQQVTLSCSPISGHRSVSWYQQTPGQGLQFLFEYFSETQRNKGNFPGRFSGRQFSNSRSEMNVSTLELGDSALYLCASSPRQGGSYEQYFGPGTRLTVT.

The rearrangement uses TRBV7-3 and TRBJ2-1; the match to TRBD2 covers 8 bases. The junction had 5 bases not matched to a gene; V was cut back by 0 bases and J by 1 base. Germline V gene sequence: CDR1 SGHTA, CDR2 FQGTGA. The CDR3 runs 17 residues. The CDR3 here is CASSLTGGRPSYNEQFF. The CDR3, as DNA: TGTGCCAGCAGCTTAACAGGCGGGAGGCCTTCCTACAATGAGCAGTTCTTC.

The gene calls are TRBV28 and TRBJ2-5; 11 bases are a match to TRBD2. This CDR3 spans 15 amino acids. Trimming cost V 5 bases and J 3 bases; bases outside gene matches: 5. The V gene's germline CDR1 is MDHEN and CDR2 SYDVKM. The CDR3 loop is CASSAPGLAEETQYF. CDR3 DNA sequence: TGTGCCAGCAGTGCCCCGGGACTAGCGGAAGAGACCCAGTACTTC.